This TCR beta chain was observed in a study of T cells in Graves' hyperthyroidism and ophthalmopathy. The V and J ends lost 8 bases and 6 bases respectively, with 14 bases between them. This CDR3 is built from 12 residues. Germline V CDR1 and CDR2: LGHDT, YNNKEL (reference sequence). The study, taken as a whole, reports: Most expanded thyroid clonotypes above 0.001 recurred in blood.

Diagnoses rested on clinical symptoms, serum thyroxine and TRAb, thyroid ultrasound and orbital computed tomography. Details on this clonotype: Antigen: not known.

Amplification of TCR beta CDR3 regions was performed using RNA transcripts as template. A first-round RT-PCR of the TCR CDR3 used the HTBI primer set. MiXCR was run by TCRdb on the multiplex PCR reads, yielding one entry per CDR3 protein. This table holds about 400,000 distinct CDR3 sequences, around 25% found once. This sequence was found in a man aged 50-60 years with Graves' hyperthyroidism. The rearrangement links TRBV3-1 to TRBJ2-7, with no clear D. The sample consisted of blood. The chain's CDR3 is CASLNFRGEQYF. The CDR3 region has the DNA TGTGCCAGCCTGAACTTCCGAGGCGAGCAGTACTTC.